The 10 T cell receptor beta chains below come from one sample, sequenced in a study of response to subunit inactivated influenza vaccine. Each CDR3 protein gets one entry after TCRdb re-called the RT-PCR reads with MiXCR. Found here are 150,000 to 200,000 distinct CDR3 sequences, under 13% of them singletons; the top ten hold around an eighth. The starting material was non-naive T cells sorted from PBMCs, obtained more than 35 days after vaccination. The receptors here all came from a man aged 45 to 65 who received an inactivated influenza vaccine.

The chain employs TRBV9 and TRBJ2-5, with 12 bases that match TRBD2. The CDR3 sequence is 15 residues long. Trimming took 3 bases from V and 5 from J; bases not matched to a gene: 5. Germline V gives CDR1 SGDLS, CDR2 YYNGEE. CDR3: CASSALAGGPETQYF. The DNA of the CDR3 is TGTGCCAGCAGCGCTCTAGCGGGAGGGCCGGAGACCCAGTACTTC. Complete variable domain (other parts from reference TRBV9 and TRBJ2-5): DSGVTQTPKHLITATGQRVTLRCSPRSGDLSVYWYQQSLDQGLQFLIQYYNGEERAKGNILERFSAQQFPDLHSELNLSSLELGDSALYFCASSALAGGPETQYFGPGTRLLVL.

This clonotype appeared a few times. The V call is TRBV20-1, the J call TRBJ2-7; 11 positions match TRBD2. Trimming took 0 bases from V and 7 from J; bases not matched to a gene: 8. The V gene's germline CDR1 is DFQATT and CDR2 SNEGSKA (reference sequence). The CDR3 has 15 residues. CDR3 protein: CSARDNSRTSGEQYF. CDR3 bases: TGCAGTGCTAGAGATAACTCCAGGACTAGCGGGGAGCAGTACTTC.

V gene TRBV6-2 or TRBV6-3 combines with J gene TRBJ1-5; D is undetermined. V lost 0 bases to trimming and J lost 1 base, with 7 bases between them. Germline CDR1 reads MNHEY; CDR2 reads SVGEGT. CDR3 length: 15 amino acids. The CDR3 DNA sequence: TGTGCCAGCAGTTACTCAAGGCAGAGCAATCAGCCCCAGCATTTT. Residues: CASSYSRQSNQPQHF.

The CDR3 spells CASSTPVAQFF. Here the CDR3 DNA reads TGTGCCAGTAGTACCCCGGTGGCGCAGTTCTTC. This sequence joins TRBV19 and TRBJ2-1; D is unclear. The CDR3 runs 11 residues. V was shortened by 4 bases and J by 12 bases, with 10 bases between the two germline ends. The germline CDR1 and CDR2 sequences are LNHDA and SQIVND (reference sequence). Supplemented by reference TRBV19 and TRBJ2-1, the full variable domain reads DGGITQSPKYLFRKEGQNVTLSCEQNLNHDAMYWYRQDPGQGLRLIYYSQIVNDFQKGDIAEGYSVSREKKESFPLTVTSAQKNPTAFYLCASSTPVAQFFGPGTRLTVL.

This clonotype showed up just a few times. The CDR3, as DNA: TGCAGCGTAAATTTTGCCGGGACCCACGGCACAGATACGCAGTATTTT. Amino acids: CSVNFAGTHGTDTQYF. The chain combines TRBV29-1 with TRBJ2-3, with D perhaps matching TRBD1 or TRBD2 (5 bases each). Germline-derived CDR1 and CDR2 are SQVTM and ANQGSEA. CDR3 length: 16 amino acids. V shed 6 bases and J shed 1 base, with 20 bases lying between them.

The V call is TRBV20-1, the J call TRBJ2-7; 10 bases map to TRBD2. Germline values: CDR1 DFQATT, CDR2 SNEGSKA (reference sequence). The junction had 5 bases not matched to a gene; V was cut back by 0 bases and J by 3 bases. This CDR3 has 15 amino acids. The CDR3 protein is CSARDLAGDLYEQYF. The CDR3 DNA follows: TGCAGTGCTAGAGATCTAGCGGGAGATCTCTACGAGCAGTACTTC.

This clonotype was detected many times. V usage is TRBV20-1 and J usage is TRBJ2-3; D gene unclear. This CDR3 spans 12 amino acids. Per germline, CDR1 DFQATT and CDR2 SNEGSKA (reference sequence). The germline V and J ends were trimmed by 3 bases and 4 bases, with 8 bases remaining between them. CDR3 DNA sequence: TGCAGTGCTAGTAAGACCTCAGATACGCAGTATTTT. This translates into CSASKTSDTQYF.

This clonotype has a count of ten or more. The gene calls are TRBV5-1 and TRBJ1-1; TRBD1 matches 8 bases. Germline V CDR1 and CDR2: SGHRS, YFSETQ. The CDR3 consists of 15 residues. Trimming took 4 bases from V and 1 from J; bases not matched to a gene: 6. CDR3 protein: CASSGWTGKNTEAFF. The CDR3 bases are TGCGCCAGCAGCGGTTGGACAGGGAAGAACACTGAAGCTTTCTTT. Drawing the rest from reference TRBV5-1 and TRBJ1-1, the complete variable domain is KAGVTQTPRYLIKTRGQQVTLSCSPISGHRSVSWYQQTPGQGLQFLFEYFSETQRNKGNFPGRFSGRQFSNSRSEMNVSTLELGDSALYLCASSGWTGKNTEAFFGQGTRLTVV.

The rearrangement joins TRBV7-9 to TRBJ1-5; possibly TRBD1 for D (6 bases). V lost 1 base and J lost 4, with 14 bases in between. Germline CDR1 is SEHNR and CDR2 is FQNEAQ (reference sequence). The CDR3 contains 16 residues. The DNA of the CDR3 is TGTGCCAGCAGCTTAGACAGGGACCATCGGAATCAGCCCCAGCATTTT. Protein: CASSLDRDHRNQPQHF. Combining the CDR3 with reference TRBV7-9 and TRBJ1-5 gives the whole variable domain DTGVSQNPRHKITKRGQNVTFRCDPISEHNRLYWYRQTLGQGPEFLTYFQNEAQLEKSRLLSDRFSAERPKGSFSTLEIQRTEQGDSAMYLCASSLDRDHRNQPQHFGDGTRLSIL.

This clonotype was found many times. V gene TRBV20-1 combines with J gene TRBJ2-3, with D maybe TRBD1 (6 bases). This CDR3 has 15 residues. Between the trimmed V and J ends, which lost 5 bases and 2 bases, there was a span of 17 bases. Per germline, CDR1 DFQATT and CDR2 SNEGSKA (reference sequence). CDR3 loop: CSAPEGVRPTDTQYF. The CDR3 DNA is TGCAGTGCTCCAGAGGGGGTGCGGCCCACAGATACGCAGTATTTT.